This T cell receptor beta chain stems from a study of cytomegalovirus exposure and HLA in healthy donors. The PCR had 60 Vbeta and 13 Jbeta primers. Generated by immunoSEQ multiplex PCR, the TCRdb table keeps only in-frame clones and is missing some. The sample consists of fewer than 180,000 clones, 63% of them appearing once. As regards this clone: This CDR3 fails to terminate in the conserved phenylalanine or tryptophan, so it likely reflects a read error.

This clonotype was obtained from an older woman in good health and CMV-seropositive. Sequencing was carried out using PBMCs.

The CDR3 spells CAWSFDSGNIQYL. The CDR3 bases are TGTGCCTGGAGTTTCGACAGTGGGAACATTCAGTACCTC. The chain links TRBV30 to TRBJ2-4, with a possible D match to TRBD1 (5 bases). The CDR3 loop spans 13 amino acids. The V end was cut by 2 bases, the J end by 7 bases, with 12 bases between. Looked up from germline, CDR1 is GTSNPN and CDR2 is SVGIG (reference sequence).